The 5 T cell receptor beta chains listed next were all sequenced from one sample in a study of blood T cell repertoires in COVID-19 (TCRdb year 2020). Library creation used the immunoSEQ multiplex PCR assay. The clones in this table, taken by TCRdb from immuneACCESS, are in-frame only. Not every clone is retained; where verified, under half of the shortfall comes from an unresolved V gene, and the cause of the rest is unknown. This sample holds more than 50,000 clones; 75% to 95% were observed only once. The biggest ten clones account for about 15% of the sample. Sequenced sample: peripheral blood. Receptor source: a human donor with active COVID-19. The donor label of this sample is uncertain.

This chain connects TRBV7-3 to TRBJ2-1; TRBD2 agrees at 10 bases. The germline V gene has CDR1 SGHTA and CDR2 FQGTGA. The CDR3 length is 15 residues. Trimming removed 5 bases from V and 9 bases from J; junction bases left unmatched: 10. The CDR3 DNA is TGTGCCAGCAGCCCAAGTCTAGCGGGGGCCGGTGAGCAGTTCTTC. Its translation: CASSPSLAGAGEQFF.

This chain uses TRBV18 with TRBJ1-1, with TRBD1 matching over 7 bases. The germline gives CDR1 KGHSH, CDR2 LQKENI. The CDR3 consists of 14 residues. V lost 3 bases to trimming and J lost 2 bases; unmatched junction nucleotides: 3. CDR3: CASSPDRLNTEAFF. CDR3 nucleotides: TGTGCCAGCTCACCGGACAGGCTTAACACTGAAGCTTTCTTT.

This chain connects TRBV10-3 to TRBJ2-7; D perhaps matches TRBD2 (6 bases). Trimming took off 6 bases at V and 4 bases at J, with 25 bases between the two ends. Germline CDR1 reads ENHRY; CDR2 reads SYGVKD. CDR3 size: 17 residues. CDR3 coding DNA: TGTGCCATCAGCGTTGGGACTGCCTCCGGGGGTGTGTACGAGCAGTACTTC. The encoded protein is CAISVGTASGGVYEQYF.

This clone was seen once. This rearrangement joins TRBV29-1 to TRBJ2-1; 15 positions match TRBD2. V lost 5 bases to trimming and J lost 7 bases; unmatched junction nucleotides: 12. CDR1 and CDR2 (germline): SQVTM, ANQGSEA. The CDR3 extends over 17 amino acids. The CDR3: CSVSAWTSGGGTNEQFF. CDR3 bases: TGCAGCGTTTCGGCCTGGACTAGCGGGGGGGGTACGAATGAGCAGTTCTTC.

The chain couples TRBV7-8 to TRBJ2-2; 9 positions agree with TRBD1. The CDR3 covers 17 residues. CDR1 is SGHVS and CDR2 is FQNEAQ in the germline V gene. V lost 4 bases and J lost 5; bases outside the gene matches: 11. The CDR3: CASSSLLTGGRTGELFF. For the CDR3, the DNA is TGTGCCAGCAGCTCATTACTAACAGGGGGCCGAACCGGGGAGCTGTTTTTT.